A few counts support the clone carrying this TCR beta chain. This sample stems from a study of blood T cell repertoires in COVID-19. About the study: PBMCs, B-cell-depleted T cells, or T cells provided the cDNA or gDNA that made up the material.

Germline CDR1 reads SGHRS; CDR2 reads YFSETQ. The CDR3 has 14 amino acids. The ends were cut back, 0 bases at V and 3 bases at J, with 8 bases in the middle. Study processing details: From reference gene primer amplification, estimates of nucleated cell counts were derived. TCRdb's copy holds only in-frame clones and misses some; the assay was immunoSEQ multiplex PCR. That table furnishes V, J and clone size, whereas the DNA furnished D and trimming. The table lists tens of thousands of clones, roughly 80% of them singletons. The genes are TRBV5-1 and TRBJ2-3; D may be TRBD2 (6 bases). Sequenced material: peripheral blood. The source is a man older than 75 with active or convalescent COVID-19. The CDR3 region has the DNA TGCGCCAGCAGCTTGGCGGGGAGGACAGATACGCAGTATTTT. It encodes CASSLAGRTDTQYF.